This T cell receptor beta chain appears in the sequencing data of a study of blood T cells in healthy people across ages. This clonotype occurred once. Then a second PCR, running about 6 to 11 cycles, was carried out with a sample-barcoded 5' primer and a J-beta primer mix. TCRdb ran MiXCR on the 5' RACE reads and lists one entry per CDR3 protein. The table includes hundreds of thousands of distinct CDR3 sequences, 35% to 40% detected once. CDR3 length: 16 residues. The V gene's germline CDR1 is KGHDR and CDR2 SFDVKD. Trimming took off 0 bases at V and 2 bases at J, with 10 bases between the two ends.

The origin of this receptor is a man between 18 and 35 years old in good health. The chain recombines TRBV24-1 with TRBJ2-1, with no clear D. The source material was blood. Here the CDR3 DNA reads TGTGCCACCAGTGATTTGGGCAGTGCGGCCTACAATGAGCAGTTCTTC. This sequence encodes CATSDLGSAAYNEQFF.